This paragraph reports one TCR beta chain. The antigen remains undetermined. This sample is part of a study of cytomegalovirus exposure and HLA in healthy donors. Study-level information: Roughly 180 million T cells yielded 100 million or so unique TCR beta sequences in earlier analysis. Findings of the study overall: Some highly shared sequence variants likely arose as a pipeline artifact. Researchers reported from a later analysis that most CMV-associated TCR beta chains appeared HLA-restricted. Across donors, sequencing depth was assumed by presence/absence analyses to be roughly uniform.

V lost 3 bases and J 9 bases, leaving 16 bases between the germline ends. In germline, CDR1 is SGDLS, CDR2 YYNGEE. The CDR3 loop spans 15 amino acids. The primer mix had 60 Vbeta and 13 Jbeta primers. Some clones are missing from TCRdb's copy, which holds only in-frame ones; the method was immunoSEQ multiplex PCR. Of 100,000 to 150,000 clones listed, 75% to 90% were seen once; the top ten hold around 18%. The clonotype comes from a young man in good health and CMV-seropositive. Sequencing was done on a sample of PBMCs. The J gene is TRBJ1-6, the V gene TRBV9; D possibly corresponds to TRBD1 (5 bases). The CDR3: CASSAGGGLISPLHF. Written as DNA, the CDR3 is TGTGCCAGCAGCGCCGGGGGGGGATTGATTTCACCCCTCCACTTT.